Listed below are T cell receptor beta chains from one sample, sequenced in a study of blood T cell repertoires in COVID-19. Clones were read by immunoSEQ multiplex PCR, and TCRdb kept only the in-frame ones, dropping some. This table has about 160,000 clones, 65% to 85% appearing once. Sequences were obtained from peripheral blood. These receptors were collected from a woman over 75 with acute or convalescent COVID-19. Each CDR3 is given with its conserved first and last residue. The D gene is left open where the match is weak. Rows may omit the clone size; those that give it use once, few, many or a size class.

D gene	V gene	clone size	J gene	CDR3 DNA	CDR3 protein
-	TRBV5-8	-	TRBJ1-3	TGTGCCAGCAGCTTGCGTCAGAGAGAGGTGCCTGGAAACACCATATATTTT	CASSLRQREVPGNTIYF
-	TRBV6-2/TRBV6-3	-	TRBJ1-2	TGTGCCAGCAGTTACGCCGGGTATGGCTACACCTTC	CASSYAGYGYTF
TRBD2	TRBV5-4	-	TRBJ2-1	TGTGCCAGCAGTTCCGGACTAGCGGGAAAGAATGAGCAGTTCTTC	CASSSGLAGKNEQFF
TRBD2	TRBV7-8	once	TRBJ2-7	TGTGCCAGCAGCTCAGGTGCTAGCGGGGGGGGTAGCTCCTACGAGCAGTACTTC	CASSSGASGGGSSYEQYF
-	TRBV28	-	TRBJ1-1	TGTGCCAGCAGGGACAATTGGGGCCAGGGGCAAACTGAAGCTTTCTTT	CASRDNWGQGQTEAFF
-	TRBV29-1	-	TRBJ1-2	TGCAGCGTTGAATGGGGGCAGGGGAGTTACACCTTC	CSVEWGQGSYTF
-	TRBV5-1	once	TRBJ2-3	TGCGCCAGCAGCTTGGCTCGGGAGTACACAGATACGCAGTATTTT	CASSLAREYTDTQYF
TRBD1	TRBV7-9	-	TRBJ1-6	TGTGCCAGCAGCATACCGGGACAGGGTCATTCACCCCTCCACTTT	CASSIPGQGHSPLHF
TRBD1	TRBV19	-	TRBJ2-2	TGTGCCAGTAGCCAGACAGGGGGGAACACCGGGGAGCTGTTTTTT	CASSQTGGNTGELFF
-	TRBV7-9	-	TRBJ2-7	TGTGCCAGCAGCTTAGGAAGTCGGGAAGTGGAGCAGTACTTC	CASSLGSREVEQYF
-	TRBV7-2	-	TRBJ2-1	TGTGCCAGCAGCTTAAGCTGGTCCTCCTACAATGAGCAGTTCTTC	CASSLSWSSYNEQFF
TRBD1	TRBV28	-	TRBJ2-3	TGTGCCAGCAGTGGCCGGGACAGGGGAGGACCAGATACGCAGTATTTT	CASSGRDRGGPDTQYF
TRBD1	TRBV19	-	TRBJ1-2	TGTGCCAGTAGACGGGGACAGGGCAAGAGCTATGGCTACACCTTC	CASRRGQGKSYGYTF
-	TRBV28	-	TRBJ2-2	TGTGCCAGCAGGCACGCGGGGGCGGGCGGGGAGCTGTTTTTT	CASRHAGAGGELFF
TRBD1	TRBV28	-	TRBJ2-4	TGTGCCAGCAGGGGACAGGGGGGTAACATTCAGTACTTC	CASRGQGGNIQYF
TRBD1	TRBV27	few	TRBJ1-5	TGTGCCAGCAGTTCCGGGACAGGGGGAGGAGGCAATCAGCCCCAGCATTTT	CASSSGTGGGGNQPQHF
-	TRBV29-1	-	TRBJ1-1	TGCAGCGTGAACCGGGTTACCGCCACTGAAGCTTTCTTT	CSVNRVTATEAFF
-	TRBV7-9	-	TRBJ2-1	TGTGCCAGCAGCTTCTCGCGGGGATACAATGAGCAGTTCTTC	CASSFSRGYNEQFF
TRBD2	TRBV6-2/TRBV6-3	-	TRBJ2-1	TGTGCCAGCAGTTACTCGGAACTAGCGGTCTCCTACAATGAGCAGTTCTTC	CASSYSELAVSYNEQFF
-	TRBV3-1/TRBV3-2	-	TRBJ1-1	TGTGCCAGCAGCCAAGTAGGGGGGGGTACTGAAGCTTTCTTT	CASSQVGGGTEAFF
TRBD1	TRBV4-1	-	TRBJ2-7	TGCGCCAGCAGCCAAAGGACAGGGGGCTACGAGCAGTACTTC	CASSQRTGGYEQYF
-	TRBV24-1	few	TRBJ2-4	TGTGCCACCAGTGATTTGTGGCAGGGCGGTTTAGCCAAAAACATTCAGTACTTC	CATSDLWQGGLAKNIQYF
TRBD2	TRBV7-2	-	TRBJ2-7	TGTGCCAGCAGCTTAGAAGCGGGGACTTCCTACGAGCAGTACTTC	CASSLEAGTSYEQYF
-	TRBV5-1	-	TRBJ1-2	TGCGCCAGCAGCCTGACAAATAACTATGGCTACACCTTC	CASSLTNNYGYTF
TRBD1	TRBV6-6	-	TRBJ2-3	TGTGCCAGCAGTCAGGGGGGCACAGATACGCAGTATTTT	CASSQGGTDTQYF
-	TRBV2	-	TRBJ2-2	TGTGCCAGCAGTCGACAGGCCCGCACCGGGGAGCTGTTTTTT	CASSRQARTGELFF
-	TRBV12-3/TRBV12-4	-	TRBJ2-1	TGTGCCAGCAGTTTAGTCCAGGACAATGAGCAGTTCTTC	CASSLVQDNEQFF
TRBD2	TRBV28	-	TRBJ2-7	TGTGCCAGCAGTCCGGTAGGAAGCGGGAGTTACGAGCAGTACTTC	CASSPVGSGSYEQYF
TRBD1	TRBV7-9	-	TRBJ1-1	TGTGCCAGCAGCTCGGGACAGGGCGTCACTGAAGCTTTCTTT	CASSSGQGVTEAFF
TRBD1	TRBV18	-	TRBJ1-2	TGTGCCAGCTCACCATCCCGACAGGGGGAGCGGTATGGCTACACCTTC	CASSPSRQGERYGYTF
TRBD1	TRBV7-2	-	TRBJ1-6	TGTGCCAGCATCGCCACCCAGGGGGCAAGGGCACCCCTCCACTTT	CASIATQGARAPLHF
-	TRBV3-1/TRBV3-2	few	TRBJ2-7	TGTGCCAGCAGCCTCCAGGGTAATCTGGACGAGCAGTACTTC	CASSLQGNLDEQYF
TRBD1	TRBV19	-	TRBJ1-2	TGTGCCAGTAGTTCGCCGGGACAGGGGGCGATAGCGGCTGGCTACACCTTC	CASSSPGQGAIAAGYTF
-	TRBV6-5	-	TRBJ2-7	TGTGCCAGCAGTTGGACTGCTACCTACGAGCAGTACTTC	CASSWTATYEQYF
-	TRBV2	-	TRBJ2-5	TGTGCCAGCAGTGCCGTAGAAGAGACCCAGTACTTC	CASSAVEETQYF
TRBD1	TRBV7-8	-	TRBJ1-3	TGTGCCAGCAGCGCCGACCGGACAGGGCTTGGAAACACCATATATTTT	CASSADRTGLGNTIYF
TRBD2	TRBV27	-	TRBJ2-2	TGTGCCAGCAGTTCGGGACTAGCGGGGGGCACCGGGGAGCTGTTTTTT	CASSSGLAGGTGELFF
-	TRBV5-1	-	TRBJ2-1	TGCGCCAGCAGCTTGGCGGGGGATAACAATGAGCAGTTCTTC	CASSLAGDNNEQFF
-	TRBV5-1	-	TRBJ1-2	TGCGCCAGCAGCTTATCCGGGAACAAGGGAGGCTACACCTTC	CASSLSGNKGGYTF
TRBD2	TRBV19	-	TRBJ2-1	TGTGCCAGTAGAGGGACTAGCGGGCGGGGCAATGAGCAGTTCTTC	CASRGTSGRGNEQFF
-	TRBV7-9	-	TRBJ1-3	TGTGCCAGCAGCTTAAGACAGACCTCTGGAAACACCATATATTTT	CASSLRQTSGNTIYF
-	TRBV7-9	-	TRBJ2-5	TGTGCCAGCAGCTTGCTCGCGGGGAACCAAGAGACCCAGTACTTC	CASSLLAGNQETQYF
-	TRBV7-9	once	TRBJ1-3	TGTGCCAGCAGCTGGGGCAGTCGCTCTGGAAACACCATATATTTT	CASSWGSRSGNTIYF
TRBD2	TRBV14	once	TRBJ2-1	TGTGCCAGCAGCCCTATAGCGGGGGGGCAGGAGCAGTTCTTC	CASSPIAGGQEQFF
-	TRBV30	-	TRBJ2-1	TGTGCCCGCTCTCGCGGGGCGGGGTATGAGCAGTTCTTC	CARSRGAGYEQFF
-	TRBV10-2	once	TRBJ2-3	TGCGCCAGCAGTGGCCGGGATACGCAGTATTTT	CASSGRDTQYF
-	TRBV7-6	-	TRBJ2-3	TGTGCCAGCAGCTACGGCCCAGGGCGGAGAGGTACAGATACGCAGTATTTT	CASSYGPGRRGTDTQYF
-	TRBV28	-	TRBJ1-2	TGTGCCACCTACAGCGGCAATGGCTACACCTTC	CATYSGNGYTF
TRBD1	TRBV18	-	TRBJ2-7	TGTGCCAGCTCACCAGGACAGGGAATAGTCGAGCAGTACTTC	CASSPGQGIVEQYF
TRBD2	TRBV24-1	-	TRBJ2-7	TGTGCCACCAGTGATTTCGGGGGGTACGAGCAGTACTTC	CATSDFGGYEQYF
-	TRBV4-2	-	TRBJ1-1	TGTGCCAGCAGCCCGTTAGGGGACACTGAAGCTTTCTTT	CASSPLGDTEAFF
-	TRBV7-8	-	TRBJ2-4	TGTGCCAGCAGCTACAACCGGGACACGGTAGCCAAAAACATTCAGTACTTC	CASSYNRDTVAKNIQYF
TRBD1	TRBV18	-	TRBJ2-5	TGTGCCAGCTCACCAGTGACAGGGACGGCGGTGCGAGAGACCCAGTACTTC	CASSPVTGTAVRETQYF
TRBD1	TRBV30	-	TRBJ1-5	TGTGCCTGGACCGCGGACAGGGCCCAGCCCCAGCATTTT	CAWTADRAQPQHF
TRBD1	TRBV2	-	TRBJ1-1	TGTGCCAGCAGTGCCCAAGGGGGCCTAGGGGCTGAAGCTTTCTTT	CASSAQGGLGAEAFF
TRBD1	TRBV15	-	TRBJ2-7	TGTGCCACCAGCAGAGGCAGGGGGCCCTACGAGCAGTACTTC	CATSRGRGPYEQYF
-	TRBV27	-	TRBJ1-5	TGTGCCAGCAGTTTAGTGGCAAGCAATCAGCCCCAGCATTTT	CASSLVASNQPQHF
TRBD1	TRBV18	few	TRBJ2-1	TGTGCCAGCTCACCCGGGACAGGGTACAATGAGCAGTTCTTC	CASSPGTGYNEQFF
TRBD2	TRBV7-3	-	TRBJ2-1	TGTGCCAGCAGGAATAGCGGGAGTCGGAACAATGAGCAGTTCTTC	CASRNSGSRNNEQFF
TRBD1	TRBV5-1	-	TRBJ2-5	TGCGCCAGTTCCGGACAGGGGGCAGGAGAGACCCAGTACTTC	CASSGQGAGETQYF